This T cell receptor (beta chain) was captured in a study of shared clonotypes between healthy human individuals. Between the trimmed V and J ends, which lost 2 bases and 3 bases, there was a span of 15 bases. Per germline, CDR1 SGHTA and CDR2 FQGTGA. CDR3 length equals 16 residues. Sequencing was performed with immunoSEQ multiplex PCR; in TCRdb, only in-frame clones are kept and a portion is missing. The sample contains about a million clones, 60% to 80% of which appear only once. The study, taken as a whole, reports: Clonotypes that were shared across a few donors made up around 4.6% of naive CD4 clonotypes.

As to this clone: Antigen specificity is unknown.

This clonotype was obtained from a man aged 18 to 30 in good health. Source material: memory CD4+ T cells sorted from blood. This sample's subset: CD45RA-negative fraction. This rearrangement joins TRBV7-3 to TRBJ2-3; D not resolved. The CDR3 here is CASSLGPPPATDTQYF. DNA for the CDR3: TGTGCCAGCAGCTTAGGGCCGCCTCCCGCGACAGATACGCAGTATTTT.